This T cell receptor beta chain was sequenced in a study of T-cell memory formation after mild COVID-19. Study-wide background: Clusters were largely donor specific. General study results and limits: The pre-infection memory compartment contained some responding clones, suggesting cross-reactive memory joined. For contracting clones, CD4+ ones sat mainly in CM and EM, CD8+ in EMRA. A second wave expanding day 15 to 37 was CD4+-biased; contracting clones were balanced.

Each CDR3 protein gets one entry after TCRdb re-called the 5' RACE reads with MiXCR. The sample lists about 110,000 distinct CDR3 sequences, 15% to 20% occurring once. A word on this clonotype: As yet, its antigen is unknown.

The germline CDR1 and CDR2 sequences are MGHRA and YSYEKL. This CDR3 has 17 residues. V dropped 3 bases and J dropped 0 bases, with 18 bases sitting between them. The V gene is TRBV4-1, the J gene TRBJ2-7; maybe TRBD2 (5 bases). Sequencing was carried out using PBMCs or a T cell subset sorted from them (not recorded which). The TCR comes from a man between 18 and 29 years old who had mild COVID-19 (a few samples of this study predate the infection). Cell type and time point are not known. The CDR3 spells CASSHHGESGTSYEQYF. The CDR3, as DNA: TGCGCCAGCAGCCACCACGGTGAGAGCGGTACCTCCTACGAGCAGTACTTC.